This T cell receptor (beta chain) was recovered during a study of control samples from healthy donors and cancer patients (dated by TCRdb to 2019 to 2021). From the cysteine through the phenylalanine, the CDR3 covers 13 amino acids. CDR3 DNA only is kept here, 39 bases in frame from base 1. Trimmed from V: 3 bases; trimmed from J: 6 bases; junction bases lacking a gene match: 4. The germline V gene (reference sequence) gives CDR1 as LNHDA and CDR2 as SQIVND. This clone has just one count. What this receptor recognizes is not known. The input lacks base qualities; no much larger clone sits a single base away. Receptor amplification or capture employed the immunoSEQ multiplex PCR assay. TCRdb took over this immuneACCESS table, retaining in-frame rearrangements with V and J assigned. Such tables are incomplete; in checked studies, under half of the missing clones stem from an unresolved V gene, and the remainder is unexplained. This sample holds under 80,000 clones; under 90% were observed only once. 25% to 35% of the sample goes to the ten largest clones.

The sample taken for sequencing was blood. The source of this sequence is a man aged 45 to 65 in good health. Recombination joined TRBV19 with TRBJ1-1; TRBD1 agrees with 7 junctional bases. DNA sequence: TGTGCCAGTAGTATTACAGGGGTCGCTGAAGCTTTCTTT. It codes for CASSITGVAEAFF. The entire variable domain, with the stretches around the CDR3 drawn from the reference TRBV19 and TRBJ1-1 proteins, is DGGITQSPKYLFRKEGQNVTLSCEQNLNHDAMYWYRQDPGQGLRLIYYSQIVNDFQKGDIAEGYSVSREKKESFPLTVTSAQKNPTAFYLCASSITGVAEAFFGQGTRLTVV.